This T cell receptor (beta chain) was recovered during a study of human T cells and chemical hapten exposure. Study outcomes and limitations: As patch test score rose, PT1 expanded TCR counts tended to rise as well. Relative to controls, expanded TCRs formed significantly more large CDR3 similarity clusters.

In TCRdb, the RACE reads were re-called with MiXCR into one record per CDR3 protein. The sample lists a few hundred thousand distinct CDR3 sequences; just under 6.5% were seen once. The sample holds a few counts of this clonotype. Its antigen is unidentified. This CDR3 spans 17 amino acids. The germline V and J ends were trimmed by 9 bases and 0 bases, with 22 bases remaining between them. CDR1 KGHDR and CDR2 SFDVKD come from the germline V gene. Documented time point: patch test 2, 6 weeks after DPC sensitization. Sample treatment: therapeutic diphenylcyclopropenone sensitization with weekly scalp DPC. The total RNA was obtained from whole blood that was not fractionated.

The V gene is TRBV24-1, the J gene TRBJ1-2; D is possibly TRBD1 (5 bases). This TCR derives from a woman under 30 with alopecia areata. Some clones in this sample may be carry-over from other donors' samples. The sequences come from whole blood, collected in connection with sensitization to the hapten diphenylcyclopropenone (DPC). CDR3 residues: CATRRAGAGSTNYGYTF. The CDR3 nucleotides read TGTGCCACCCGACGAGCTGGGGCAGGTTCAACTAACTATGGCTACACCTTC.